This entry lists 21 T cell receptor beta chains sequenced from one sample in a study of blood T cell repertoires in COVID-19. The table came from immunoSEQ multiplex PCR; TCRdb's copy has only in-frame clones and leaves some out. The profile shows 400,000 to 450,000 clones, approximately 90% of them singletons. The sequenced sample was peripheral blood. These receptors all stem from a man between 18 and 29 years old with COVID-19, enrolled during active disease.

The J gene is TRBJ1-5, the V gene TRBV14, with a tentative D call TRBD1 (5 bases). Germline V CDR1 and CDR2: SGHDN, FVKESK. The V gene lost 2 bases and the J gene lost 0 bases, with 14 bases spanning the gap. The CDR3 has 17 amino acids. The CDR3 DNA sequence: TGTGCCAGCAGCCAACCCCGGACACCCCATAGCAATCAGCCCCAGCATTTT. Translating gives CASSQPRTPHSNQPQHF. Full variable domain (remainder filled in from reference TRBV14 and TRBJ1-5): EAGVTQFPSHSVIEKGQTVTLRCDPISGHDNLYWYRRVMGKEIKFLLHFVKESKQDESGMPNNRFLAERTGGTYSTLKVQPAELEDSGVYFCASSQPRTPHSNQPQHFGDGTRLSIL.

This sequence joins TRBV30 and TRBJ1-3, with D possibly TRBD1 on 5 matching bases. The germline V gene encodes CDR1 GTSNPN and CDR2 SVGIG (reference sequence). The CDR3 runs to 17 residues. V was trimmed by 2 bases and J by 0 bases, leaving 17 bases between them. This chain's CDR3 is CAWSRNGPQGSGNTIYF. Written as DNA, the CDR3 is TGTGCCTGGAGTCGTAACGGTCCCCAGGGCTCTGGAAACACCATATATTTT.

This chain links TRBV19 with TRBJ1-2; no definite D call. Between the trimmed V and J ends, which lost 3 bases and 8 bases, there was a span of 10 bases. This CDR3 region has 12 residues. Germline V gives CDR1 LNHDA, CDR2 SQIVND (reference sequence). DNA for the CDR3: TGTGCCAGTAGTATCGGCGGGGTCGGCTACACCTTC. The encoded protein is CASSIGGVGYTF.

The J gene is TRBJ2-1, the V gene TRBV5-1; 7 bases are shared with TRBD2. This CDR3 spans 16 amino acids. Germline-derived CDR1 and CDR2 are SGHRS and YFSETQ. J gave up 3 bases and V 4 bases, and 10 bases lay outside the gene matches. The CDR3 spells CASSTTVAGLYNEQFF. DNA for the CDR3: TGCGCCAGCAGCACCACCGTAGCGGGTCTCTACAATGAGCAGTTCTTC. Using reference TRBV5-1 and TRBJ2-1 for the parts outside the CDR3, the full variable domain is KAGVTQTPRYLIKTRGQQVTLSCSPISGHRSVSWYQQTPGQGLQFLFEYFSETQRNKGNFPGRFSGRQFSNSRSEMNVSTLELGDSALYLCASSTTVAGLYNEQFFGPGTRLTVL.

The chain joins TRBV19 to TRBJ1-5; 9 nucleotides match TRBD1. Germline CDR1 is LNHDA and CDR2 is SQIVND (reference sequence). This CDR3 is built from 17 residues. V shed 5 bases, J shed 0 bases, and the junction held 8 bases outside the gene matches. In nucleotides, the CDR3 is TGTGCCAGTAGTCGGACAGGGGTCATGAATAGCAATCAGCCCCAGCATTTT. It is translated as CASSRTGVMNSNQPQHF.

This clone was observed a handful of times. The rearrangement joins TRBV24-1 to TRBJ2-1, with 9 bases matching TRBD2. The junction had 4 bases not matched to a gene; V was cut back by 2 bases and J by 3 bases. The CDR3 consists of 16 residues. Germline CDR1 is KGHDR and CDR2 is SFDVKD. For the CDR3, the DNA is TGTGCCACCAGTGATTGGGCGGGAGGGAACTACAATGAGCAGTTCTTC. Protein: CATSDWAGGNYNEQFF.

This clone was counted only a few times. The rearrangement joins TRBV4-1 to TRBJ1-6, with D possibly TRBD1 on 6 matching bases. With 10 bases removed from V and 6 bases from J, the gap between germline ends came to 13 bases. The germline V gene encodes CDR1 MGHRA and CDR2 YSYEKL. CDR3 length: 13 amino acids. The CDR3 nucleotides read TGCGCCACCTCGCGAGGGGGTAATTCACCCCTCCACTTT. It codes for CATSRGGNSPLHF.

The rearrangement uses TRBV7-9 and TRBJ2-7, with 7 bases fitting TRBD2. The length of the CDR3 is 14 residues. Germline V gene lookup returns CDR1 SEHNR and CDR2 FQNEAQ (reference sequence). V lost 3 bases to trimming and J lost 2 bases; unmatched junction nucleotides: 4. DNA for the CDR3: TGTGCCAGCAGCTTTGGCAGCGGGACCTACGAGCAGTACTTC. Protein: CASSFGSGTYEQYF.

The J gene is TRBJ2-1, the V gene TRBV11-2; no firm D call. CDR3 size: 14 residues. V was clipped by 5 bases and J by 5 bases, with 13 bases between them. The germline V gene encodes CDR1 SGHAT and CDR2 FQNNGV. The CDR3 loop is CASSLYYNNNEQFF. The CDR3 DNA sequence: TGTGCCAGCAGCCTATACTACAACAACAATGAGCAGTTCTTC.

This chain connects TRBV11-3 to TRBJ2-5, with D perhaps TRBD2 (6 bases). The CDR3 contains 15 residues. V dropped 1 base and J dropped 5 bases, with 14 bases sitting between them. Germline CDR1 reads SGHNT; CDR2 reads YENEEA. The CDR3 region is CASSLGGTSFETQYF. DNA of the CDR3: TGTGCCAGCAGCTTAGGGGGTACTAGCTTTGAGACCCAGTACTTC. Using reference TRBV11-3 and TRBJ2-5 for the parts outside the CDR3, the full variable domain is EAGVVQSPRYKIIEKKQPVAFWCNPISGHNTLYWYLQNLGQGPELLIRYENEEAVDDSQLPKDRFSAERLKGVDSTLKIQPAELGDSAVYLCASSLGGTSFETQYFGPGTRLLVL.

This clone has a single count. The chain combines TRBV4-1 with TRBJ2-1; 8 bases agree with TRBD2. The J segment lost 6 bases and the V segment lost 4 bases, leaving 8 bases of the junction unmatched. The CDR3 is made up of 15 amino acids. The germline CDR1 and CDR2 sequences are MGHRA and YSYEKL. This CDR3 is CASSRVGLGLNEQFF. CDR3 coding DNA: TGCGCCAGCAGCCGAGTGGGACTAGGCCTCAATGAGCAGTTCTTC.

This clone was detected only once. The chain links TRBV7-9 to TRBJ2-2; a weak D match, TRBD2 (6 bases). The CDR3 sequence is 15 residues long. Germline CDR1 SEHNR, CDR2 FQNEAQ (reference sequence). Trimming stripped 1 base from V and 6 bases from J, with 12 bases between. CDR3 bases: TGTGCCAGCAGCTTAGGGCCACGGGAGTCCGGGGAGCTGTTTTTT. Translated, it gives CASSLGPRESGELFF.

This rearrangement joins TRBV5-1 to TRBJ2-1; TRBD2 matches at 7 bases. Germline V gene sequence: CDR1 SGHRS, CDR2 YFSETQ. After removal of 0 bases from V and 6 bases from J, the junction contained 12 bases not matched to a gene. The CDR3 has 17 amino acids. The DNA of the CDR3 is TGCGCCAGCAGCTTGGTATCCGGGGGAGGGCCTCGCAATGAGCAGTTCTTC. Protein: CASSLVSGGGPRNEQFF. Together with reference TRBV5-1 and TRBJ2-1, the CDR3 gives the full variable domain: KAGVTQTPRYLIKTRGQQVTLSCSPISGHRSVSWYQQTPGQGLQFLFEYFSETQRNKGNFPGRFSGRQFSNSRSEMNVSTLELGDSALYLCASSLVSGGGPRNEQFFGPGTRLTVL.

The chain combines TRBV5-1 with TRBJ2-1; possibly TRBD1 for D (6 bases). The CDR3 is 19 amino acids. The germline V and J ends were trimmed by 5 bases and 0 bases, with 24 bases remaining between them. CDR1 is SGHRS, CDR2 YFSETQ, per germline. The CDR3 DNA reads as TGCGCCAGCAGAACGGGACAACCATACTCCCCGACCTCCTACAATGAGCAGTTCTTC. Its protein is CASRTGQPYSPTSYNEQFF.

The chain's CDR3 is CASSLGTGRKTFF. CDR3 in DNA: TGTGCCAGCAGCCTGGGGACAGGGAGGAAGACTTTCTTT. This chain connects TRBV7-3 to TRBJ1-1; 9 bases are shared with TRBD1. Looked up from germline, CDR1 is SGHTA and CDR2 is FQGTGA. The CDR3 consists of 13 residues. Trimming cost V 5 bases and J 12 bases; bases outside gene matches: 10.

The chain employs TRBV19 and TRBJ2-3; TRBD2 matches 9 bases. The CDR3 covers 16 residues. The trim removed 5 bases at V and 4 bases at J, leaving 10 bases unmatched. Germline loops: CDR1 LNHDA, CDR2 SQIVND (reference sequence). Here the CDR3 DNA reads TGTGCCAGTAGTTCCCAGGGCGGGGGGGCCGCAGATACGCAGTATTTT. Translating gives CASSSQGGGAADTQYF.

The CDR3 spells CSAHQRDTQYF. For the CDR3, the DNA is TGCAGTGCTCATCAGCGGGATACGCAGTATTTT. This rearrangement joins TRBV20-1 to TRBJ2-3; possibly TRBD2 for D (5 bases). Germline V gene data show CDR1 as DFQATT and CDR2 as SNEGSKA (reference sequence). This CDR3 region has 11 residues. V was clipped by 5 bases and J by 6 bases, with 9 bases between them.

CDR3 in amino acids: CASTSRSSYEQYF. The CDR3 bases are TGTGCCAGCACATCTCGGTCATCCTACGAGCAGTACTTC. The V call is TRBV12-3 or TRBV12-4, the J call TRBJ2-7, with no clear D. V shed 7 bases and J shed 1 base, with 11 bases lying between them. The CDR3 extends over 13 amino acids.

This rearrangement joins TRBV19 to TRBJ2-1, with a weak D call TRBD2 (6 bases). Germline-derived CDR1 and CDR2 are LNHDA and SQIVND (reference sequence). The CDR3 covers 16 residues. V was clipped by 3 bases and J by 2 bases, with 14 bases between them. As DNA, the CDR3 is TGTGCCAGTAGTATCGCCGGAGGGATCCCCTACAATGAGCAGTTCTTC. Translating it yields CASSIAGGIPYNEQFF.

V and J are TRBV2 and TRBJ2-1; 14 bases are shared with TRBD2. Germline V lookup: CDR1 SNHLY, CDR2 FYNNEI. V lost 6 bases, J lost 6 bases, and 10 bases stayed unmatched. The CDR3 is 17 amino acids. The CDR3 loop reads CASRGQGLAGVRNEQFF. For the CDR3, the DNA is TGTGCCAGCAGGGGTCAGGGACTAGCGGGAGTACGCAATGAGCAGTTCTTC.

A word on this clone: Germline and junction disagree at one end, which may indicate a read error. The V gene is TRBV28, the J gene TRBJ1-2, with D maybe TRBD1 (5 bases). The CDR3 consists of 13 residues. CDR1 and CDR2 from the germline V gene are MDHEN and SYDVKM. Written as DNA, the CDR3 is TGTGCCAGCAGTTTCGGGCAGGGCTATGGCTGCACCTTC. Encoded protein: CASSFGQGYGCTF.